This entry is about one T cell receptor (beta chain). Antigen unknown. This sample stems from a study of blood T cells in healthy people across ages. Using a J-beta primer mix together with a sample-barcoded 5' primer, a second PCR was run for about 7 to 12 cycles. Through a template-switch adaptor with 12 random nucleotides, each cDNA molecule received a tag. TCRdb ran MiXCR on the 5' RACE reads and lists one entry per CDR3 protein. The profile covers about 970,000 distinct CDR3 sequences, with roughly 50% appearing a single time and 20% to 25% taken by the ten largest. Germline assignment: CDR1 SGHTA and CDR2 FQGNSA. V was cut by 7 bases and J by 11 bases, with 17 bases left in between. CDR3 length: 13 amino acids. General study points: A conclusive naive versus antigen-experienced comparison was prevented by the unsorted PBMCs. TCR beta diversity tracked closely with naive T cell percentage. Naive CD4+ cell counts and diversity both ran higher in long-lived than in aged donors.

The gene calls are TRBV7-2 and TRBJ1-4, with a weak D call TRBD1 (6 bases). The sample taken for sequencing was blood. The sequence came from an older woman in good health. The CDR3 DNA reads TGTGCCAGCACCGGACAGACTCCCAGTAAACTGTTTTTT. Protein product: CASTGQTPSKLFF.